A selection of T cell receptor beta chains follows, all from one sample in a study of regulatory T cells in long-lasting Graves disease. From the multiplex PCR reads, TCRdb called clonotypes with MiXCR, one entry per CDR3 protein. This sample has under 450,000 distinct CDR3 sequences, with roughly 25% found just once. The sequencing here drew on peripheral blood mononuclear cells (PBMCs), taken when the disease was refractory, from a patient treated with antithyroid drugs. The receptors here all came from a woman aged 40 to 50 with Graves disease. Both conserved end residues are part of each CDR3. The D gene is left open where the match is weak. The size entry is marked missing in some rows and otherwise reads once, few, many or a size class.

D: TRBD1; V: TRBV12-3/TRBV12-4; J: TRBJ2-7; size: many; CDR3: CASSLRGPRLSYEQYF; DNA: TGTGCCAGCAGTTTAAGGGGGCCCCGACTCTCCTACGAGCAGTACTTC
D: NA; V: TRBV12-3/TRBV12-4; J: TRBJ2-7; size: many; CDR3: CASSFSLGKSYEQYF; DNA: TGTGCCAGCAGTTTTAGCCTTGGGAAGTCCTACGAGCAGTACTTC
D: NA; V: TRBV7-2; J: TRBJ2-1; size: once; CDR3: CASRPGQVSYNEQFF; DNA: TGTGCCAGCAGACCAGGACAAGTCTCCTACAATGAGCAGTTCTTC
D: NA; V: TRBV6-2/TRBV6-3; J: TRBJ1-1; size: NA; CDR3: CASSYSRKGNTEAFF; DNA: TGTGCCAGCAGTTACTCGAGAAAGGGGAACACTGAAGCTTTCTTT
D: NA; V: TRBV7-9; J: TRBJ1-4; size: NA; CDR3: CASSFGTGYEKLFF; DNA: TGTGCCAGCAGCTTCGGTACAGGGTATGAAAAACTGTTTTTT
D: TRBD2; V: TRBV29-1; J: TRBJ2-5; size: many; CDR3: CSVDAGRALGETQYF; DNA: TGCAGCGTTGACGCCGGGAGGGCCCTCGGGGAGACCCAGTACTTC
D: NA; V: TRBV6-1; J: TRBJ1-5; size: NA; CDR3: CASSGLGAGQPQHF; DNA: TGTGCCAGCAGTGGTTTAGGGGCGGGACAGCCCCAGCATTTT
D: NA; V: TRBV28; J: TRBJ1-1; size: many; CDR3: CASTSGVAKPTEAFF; DNA: TGTGCCAGCACCTCAGGGGTGGCCAAACCCACTGAAGCTTTCTTT
D: NA; V: TRBV7-8; J: TRBJ1-2; size: few; CDR3: CASSLAGRLYGYTF; DNA: TGTGCCAGCAGCTTAGCGGGGCGGCTCTATGGCTACACCTTC
D: NA; V: TRBV7-9; J: TRBJ2-2; size: NA; CDR3: CASSWRELFF; DNA: TGTGCCAGCAGCTGGAGGGAGCTGTTTTTT